This T cell receptor (beta chain) was profiled in a study of cytomegalovirus exposure and HLA in healthy donors. At the level of the study: Earlier work reported 95 million to 130 million unique TCR beta sequences from 180 million or so T cells. Most genotyped donors, around four fifths of 350 to 500, had Caucasian-associated genetic ancestry. Overall study results and limits: Previously analyzed data showed that most TCR beta V segments were productive at a frequency of about 87% or about 30%. Donor immune exposure was known only as CMV serostatus.

Both 60 Vbeta primers and 13 Jbeta primers went into the PCR. Produced via immunoSEQ multiplex PCR; TCRdb's table is partial and in-frame only. Here the sample spans around 160,000 clones, around 80% being singletons. This clone was counted only a few times. Its target is unknown. V shed 0 bases and J shed 4 bases, with 14 bases lying between them. Germline V gives CDR1 SGHRS, CDR2 YFSETQ. The CDR3 consists of 15 residues. This sequence joins TRBV5-1 and TRBJ2-7; D possibly corresponds to TRBD2 (5 bases). The sample consisted of PBMCs. The origin of this receptor is a woman in her thirties or forties in good health and CMV-seronegative. This CDR3 is CASSLGRQTNYEQYF. CDR3 nucleotide sequence: TGCGCCAGCAGCTTGGGAAGGCAGACTAATTACGAGCAGTACTTC. The full variable domain, its missing parts supplied by reference TRBV5-1 and TRBJ2-7, is KAGVTQTPRYLIKTRGQQVTLSCSPISGHRSVSWYQQTPGQGLQFLFEYFSETQRNKGNFPGRFSGRQFSNSRSEMNVSTLELGDSALYLCASSLGRQTNYEQYFGPGTRLTVT.